Listed here are 5 T cell receptor beta chains from one sample, sequenced in a study of cytomegalovirus exposure and HLA in healthy donors. A multiplex PCR was run with 60 Vbeta primers and 13 Jbeta primers. TCRdb's copy holds only in-frame clones and misses some; the assay was immunoSEQ multiplex PCR. Here the sample spans about 220,000 clones, 76% being singletons. Sequencing was done on a sample of PBMCs. Receptors originate from a man between 18 and 29 years old in good health and CMV-seronegative.

J is TRBJ1-1 and V is TRBV7-9; D gene uncertain. This CDR3 contains 11 residues. Germline V CDR1 and CDR2: SEHNR, FQNEAQ (reference sequence). V gave up 11 bases and J gave up 1 base, with 8 bases separating them. CDR3 loop: CAPSSNTEAFF. The CDR3 bases are TGTGCCCCTTCGTCGAACACTGAAGCTTTCTTT.

The chain uses TRBV28 and TRBJ1-5, with 7 bases identical to TRBD1. The V and J ends lost 5 bases and 2 bases, in that order; junction bases with no gene match: 12. Germline V gene data show CDR1 as MDHEN and CDR2 as SYDVKM. The CDR3 covers 17 residues. The CDR3 spells CASSPLRIGGGNQPQHF. For the CDR3, the DNA is TGTGCCAGCAGTCCCCTTAGAATAGGGGGCGGCAATCAGCCCCAGCATTTT.

This clone appeared a few times. The DNA for the CDR3 is TGCGCCAGTCGGCGGGGGGACTCCTACGAGCAGTACTTC. Amino acids: CASRRGDSYEQYF. This chain links TRBV5-1 with TRBJ2-7; TRBD2 matches 8 bases. The V gene's germline CDR1 is SGHRS and CDR2 YFSETQ. After removal of 8 bases from V and 0 bases from J, the junction contained 4 bases not matched to a gene. The CDR3 has 13 amino acids.

The chain carries TRBV6-1 and TRBJ1-6, with TRBD1 identical over 8 bases. CDR3 length equals 14 residues. V trimming: 6 bases; J trimming: 9 bases; junction bases outside the gene matches: 7. The germline gives CDR1 MNHNS, CDR2 SASEGT. The CDR3 coding sequence is TGTGCCAGCAGACAGGACAGGGATCGTTCACCCCTCCACTTT. This encodes CASRQDRDRSPLHF.

This rearrangement joins TRBV6-6 to TRBJ1-2; D may be TRBD1 (6 bases). The V end was cut by 6 bases, the J end by 2 bases, with 10 bases between. CDR3 length equals 13 residues. Germline V lookup: CDR1 MNHNY, CDR2 SVGAGI (reference sequence). The CDR3 is CASSTTGNYGYTF. CDR3 in DNA: TGTGCCAGCAGCACTACAGGGAACTATGGCTACACCTTC.